Described below is a single T cell receptor beta chain sequence and its context. This entry belongs to a study of shared clonotypes between healthy human individuals. Turning to the study itself: Per-donor plates numbered three CD4 naive, three CD4 memory, two CD8 naive and one CD8 memory.

Method: immunoSEQ multiplex PCR; TCRdb's copy keeps in-frame clones and lacks some. Altogether under 1,100,000 clones are present, 75% being singletons, with the ten largest covering around 1.4%. The sequenced sample consisted of memory CD4+ T cells sorted from blood. The subset was: CD45RA-negative fraction. This clonotype was sampled from a young man in good health.

The CDR3 region is CASSQARTGGGGEQYF. In nucleotides, the CDR3 is TGCGCCAGCAGCCAAGCCAGGACAGGGGGAGGCGGCGAGCAGTACTTC. The rearrangement joins TRBV4-3 to TRBJ2-7, with 10 nucleotides matching TRBD1. The CDR3 spans 16 residues. Germline V gene sequence: CDR1 LGHNA, CDR2 YSLEER. J lost 6 bases, V lost 1 base, and 9 bases had no gene match.